One sample yielded the 10 T cell receptor beta chains listed below, sequenced in a study of cytomegalovirus exposure and HLA in healthy donors. PCR was performed using 60 Vbeta and 13 Jbeta primers. Measured with immunoSEQ multiplex PCR; TCRdb has only the in-frame clones, and not every one. This table has about 130,000 clones, approximately 82% appearing once. The specimen sequenced was PBMCs. The receptors here all came from a man in his forties or fifties in good health and CMV-seronegative.

The rearrangement uses TRBV10-3 and TRBJ1-1; D not certain. Trimming stripped 4 bases from V and 0 bases from J, with 12 bases between. This CDR3 comprises 15 residues. Germline V gene sequence: CDR1 ENHRY, CDR2 SYGVKD. The CDR3 coding sequence is TGTGCCATCAGTGTTGAGGGCAGCATGAACACTGAAGCTTTCTTT. Protein: CAISVEGSMNTEAFF.

This clone has a single count. The rearrangement joins TRBV4-1 to TRBJ1-2, with 7 bases identical to TRBD1. Germline V gene data show CDR1 as MGHRA and CDR2 as YSYEKL. The trim removed 4 bases at V and 4 bases at J, leaving 21 bases unmatched. CDR3 length equals 19 residues. DNA of the CDR3: TGCGCCAGCAGCCCCGGTGACGGCAGGGGGAAGTTCGGGAGCTATGGCTACACCTTC. Its protein product is CASSPGDGRGKFGSYGYTF.

The rearrangement links TRBV5-4 to TRBJ1-3, with D possibly TRBD1 on 5 matching bases. Germline values: CDR1 SGHNT, CDR2 YYREEE (reference sequence). The CDR3 runs 15 residues. V dropped 4 bases and J dropped 1 base, with 12 bases sitting between them. CDR3 region: CASSAGMRSGNTIYF. In nucleotides, the CDR3 is TGTGCCAGCAGCGCAGGGATGCGATCTGGAAACACCATATATTTT.

As regards this clone: One junction end disagrees with the germline gene, perhaps due to a read error. The chain employs TRBV6-6 and TRBJ1-4; 7 bases are shared with TRBD1. The CDR3 is made up of 14 amino acids. The germline V gene encodes CDR1 MNHNY and CDR2 SVGAGI (reference sequence). CDR3 sequence reads: CASTYSQGKEKLFF. CDR3 DNA: TGTGCCAGCACTTACTCACAGGGGAAGGAAAAACTGTTTTTT.

This clone appeared a few times. The rearrangement links TRBV15 to TRBJ1-1, with D possibly TRBD1 on 5 matching bases. The CDR3 totals 14 residues. The germline V gene encodes CDR1 LNHNV and CDR2 YYDKDF (reference sequence). Trimming removed 0 bases from V and 3 bases from J, with 8 bases in between. Here the CDR3 DNA reads TGTGCCACCAGCAGAGACGACAGATACACTGAAGCTTTCTTT. It is translated as CATSRDDRYTEAFF. The whole variable domain, remainder taken from reference TRBV15 and TRBJ1-1, is DAMVIQNPRYQVTQFGKPVTLSCSQTLNHNVMYWYQQKSSQAPKLLFHYYDKDFNNEADTPDNFQSRRPNTSFCFLDIRSPGLGDTAMYLCATSRDDRYTEAFFGQGTRLTVV.

This clone was detected only once. In nucleotides, the CDR3 is TGTGCCAGCAGCTTGATAGGAGGGAGTGAGCAGTTCTTC. Protein product: CASSLIGGSEQFF. J is TRBJ2-1 and V is TRBV7-3; possible D gene TRBD2, 6 bases. Germline values: CDR1 SGHTA, CDR2 FQGTGA. V was shortened by 3 bases and J by 9 bases, with 12 bases between the two germline ends. This CDR3 has 13 residues. Combining the CDR3 with reference TRBV7-3 and TRBJ2-1 gives the whole variable domain GAGVSQTPSNKVTEKGKYVELRCDPISGHTALYWYRQSLGQGPEFLIYFQGTGAADDSGLPNDRFFAVRPEGSVSTLKIQRTERGDSAVYLCASSLIGGSEQFFGPGTRLTVL.

The rearrangement links TRBV27 to TRBJ2-7, with TRBD2 as a possible D gene (5 bases). V was trimmed by 8 bases and J by 3 bases, leaving 20 bases between them. The CDR3 runs to 15 residues. Germline CDR1 is MNHEY and CDR2 is SMNVEV (reference sequence). The CDR3: CASRYASAEGYEQYF. For the CDR3, the DNA is TGTGCCAGCCGCTACGCCTCAGCTGAGGGCTACGAGCAGTACTTC.

This clone was detected a few times. The V gene is TRBV5-6, the J gene TRBJ2-7, with 10 bases matching TRBD1. CDR1 is SGHDT, CDR2 YYEEEE, per germline. The junction had 5 bases not matched to a gene; V was cut back by 2 bases and J by 3 bases. The CDR3 loop spans 15 amino acids. The CDR3 nucleotides read TGTGCCAGCAGCTTCGGGACAGGGGAGAGCTACGAGCAGTACTTC. Amino acid sequence: CASSFGTGESYEQYF.

This clone was observed a few times. This chain joins TRBV5-4 and TRBJ2-1; D may be TRBD2 (6 bases). CDR3 length: 16 residues. The V end lost 0 bases, the J end lost 3 bases, and 13 bases lay between the germline ends. CDR1 is SGHNT and CDR2 is YYREEE in the germline V gene (reference sequence). The CDR3 here is CASSLGRGKNYNEQFF. The CDR3 bases are TGTGCCAGCAGCTTGGGACGGGGGAAGAACTACAATGAGCAGTTCTTC.

This clone occurred once. The rearrangement uses TRBV7-2 and TRBJ2-1; 8 bases are shared with TRBD2. The CDR3 is 17 residues long. Germline V lookup: CDR1 SGHTA, CDR2 FQGNSA. J was trimmed by 4 bases and V by 4 bases; bases with no gene match: 12. The CDR3 is CASSWGMGSGGYNEQFF. The CDR3 bases are TGTGCCAGCAGCTGGGGAATGGGGAGCGGGGGATACAATGAGCAGTTCTTC.